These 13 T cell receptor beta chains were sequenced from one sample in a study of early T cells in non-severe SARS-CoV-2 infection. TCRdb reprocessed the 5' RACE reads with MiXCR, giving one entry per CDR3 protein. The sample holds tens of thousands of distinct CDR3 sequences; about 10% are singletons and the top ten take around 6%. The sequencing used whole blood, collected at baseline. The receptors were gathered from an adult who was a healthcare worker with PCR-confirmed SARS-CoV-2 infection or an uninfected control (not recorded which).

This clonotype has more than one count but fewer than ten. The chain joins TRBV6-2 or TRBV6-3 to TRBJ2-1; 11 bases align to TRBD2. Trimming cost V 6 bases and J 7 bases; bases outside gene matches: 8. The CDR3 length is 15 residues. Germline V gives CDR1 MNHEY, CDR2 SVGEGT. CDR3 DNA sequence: TGTGCCAGCAGAATAGCGGGAGGGCCTAGGAATGAGCAGTTCTTC. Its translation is CASRIAGGPRNEQFF.

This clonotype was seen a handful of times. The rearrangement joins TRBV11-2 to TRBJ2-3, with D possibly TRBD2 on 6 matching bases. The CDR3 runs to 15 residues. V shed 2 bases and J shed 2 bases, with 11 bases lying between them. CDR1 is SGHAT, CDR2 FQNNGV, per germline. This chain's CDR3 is CASSLRGRITDTQYF. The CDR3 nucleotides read TGTGCCAGCAGCTTACGGGGGAGAATCACAGATACGCAGTATTTT.

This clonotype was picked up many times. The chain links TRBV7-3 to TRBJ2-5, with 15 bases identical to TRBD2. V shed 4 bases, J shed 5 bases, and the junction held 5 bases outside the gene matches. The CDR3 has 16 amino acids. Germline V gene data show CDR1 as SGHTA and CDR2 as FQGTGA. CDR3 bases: TGTGCCAGCAGCTCGGGACTAGCGGGAGGATGGGAGACCCAGTACTTC. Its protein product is CASSSGLAGGWETQYF.

CDR3 sequence: CASSLVVRGYTF. CDR3 nucleotides: TGTGCCAGCAGCTTAGTGGTTCGGGGCTACACCTTC. The chain is built from TRBV7-2 and TRBJ1-2; D is unresolved. Trimming removed 1 base from V and 8 bases from J, with 8 bases in between. CDR3 size: 12 residues. CDR1 is SGHTA and CDR2 is FQGNSA in the germline V gene.

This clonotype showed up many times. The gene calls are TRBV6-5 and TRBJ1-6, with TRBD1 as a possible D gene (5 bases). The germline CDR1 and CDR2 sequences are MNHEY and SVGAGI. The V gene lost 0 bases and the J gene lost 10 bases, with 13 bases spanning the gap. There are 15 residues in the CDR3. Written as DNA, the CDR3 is TGTGCCAGCAGTTACTCCTCCAGGGACGGGTCACCCCTCCACTTT. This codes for CASSYSSRDGSPLHF.

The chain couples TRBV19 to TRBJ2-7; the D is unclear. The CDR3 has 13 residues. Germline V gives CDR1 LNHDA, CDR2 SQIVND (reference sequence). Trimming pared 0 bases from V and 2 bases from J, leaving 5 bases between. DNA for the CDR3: TGTGCCAGTAGTATAGACAGGACCTACGAGCAGTACTTC. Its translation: CASSIDRTYEQYF. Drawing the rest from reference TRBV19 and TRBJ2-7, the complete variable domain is DGGITQSPKYLFRKEGQNVTLSCEQNLNHDAMYWYRQDPGQGLRLIYYSQIVNDFQKGDIAEGYSVSREKKESFPLTVTSAQKNPTAFYLCASSIDRTYEQYFGPGTRLTVT.

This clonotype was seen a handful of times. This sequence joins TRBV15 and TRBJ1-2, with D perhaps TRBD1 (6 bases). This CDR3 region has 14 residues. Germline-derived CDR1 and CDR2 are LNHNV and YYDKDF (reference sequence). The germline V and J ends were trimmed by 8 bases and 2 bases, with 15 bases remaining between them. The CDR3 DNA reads TGTGCCACCCGGACAGTCTCTCAAAACTATGGCTACACCTTC. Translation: CATRTVSQNYGYTF.

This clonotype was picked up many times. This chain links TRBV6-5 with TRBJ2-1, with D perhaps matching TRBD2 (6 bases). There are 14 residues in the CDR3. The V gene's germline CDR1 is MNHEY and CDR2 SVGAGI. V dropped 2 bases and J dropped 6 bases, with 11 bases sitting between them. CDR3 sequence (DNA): TGTGCCAGCAGTTACGGGGGGTATCCCAATGAGCAGTTCTTC. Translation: CASSYGGYPNEQFF.

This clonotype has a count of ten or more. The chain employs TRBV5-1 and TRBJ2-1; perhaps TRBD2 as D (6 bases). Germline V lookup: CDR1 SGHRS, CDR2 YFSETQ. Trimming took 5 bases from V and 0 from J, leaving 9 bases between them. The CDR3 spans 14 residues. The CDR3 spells CASSLASSYNEQFF. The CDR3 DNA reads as TGCGCCAGCAGTCTAGCGAGCTCCTACAATGAGCAGTTCTTC. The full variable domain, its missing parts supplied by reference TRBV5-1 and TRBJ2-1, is KAGVTQTPRYLIKTRGQQVTLSCSPISGHRSVSWYQQTPGQGLQFLFEYFSETQRNKGNFPGRFSGRQFSNSRSEMNVSTLELGDSALYLCASSLASSYNEQFFGPGTRLTVL.

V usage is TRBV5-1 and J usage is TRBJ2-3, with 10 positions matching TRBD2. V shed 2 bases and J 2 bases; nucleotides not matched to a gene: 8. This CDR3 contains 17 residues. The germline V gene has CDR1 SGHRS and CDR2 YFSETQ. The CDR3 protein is CASSLLIAGGPTDTQYF. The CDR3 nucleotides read TGCGCCAGCAGCTTACTAATAGCGGGGGGTCCCACAGATACGCAGTATTTT.

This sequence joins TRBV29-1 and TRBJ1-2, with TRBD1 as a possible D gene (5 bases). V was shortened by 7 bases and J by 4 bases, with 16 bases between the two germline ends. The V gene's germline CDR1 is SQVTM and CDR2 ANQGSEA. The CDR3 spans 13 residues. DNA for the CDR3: TGCAGCGCCCGGCTGGGGGGAGGCTATGGCTACACCTTC. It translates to CSARLGGGYGYTF.

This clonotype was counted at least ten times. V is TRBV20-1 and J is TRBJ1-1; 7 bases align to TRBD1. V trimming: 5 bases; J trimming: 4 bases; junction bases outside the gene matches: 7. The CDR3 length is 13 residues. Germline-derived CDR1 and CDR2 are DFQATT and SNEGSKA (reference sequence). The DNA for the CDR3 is TGCAGTGCTCGTACCGGGACAGTCACTGAAGCTTTCTTT. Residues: CSARTGTVTEAFF.

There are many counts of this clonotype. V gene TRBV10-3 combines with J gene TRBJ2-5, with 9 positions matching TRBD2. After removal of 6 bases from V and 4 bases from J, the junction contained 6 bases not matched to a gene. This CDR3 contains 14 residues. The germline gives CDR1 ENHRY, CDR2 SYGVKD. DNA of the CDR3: TGTGCCATCAGCGGGGGACTAGCTGGAGAGACCCAGTACTTC. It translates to CAISGGLAGETQYF.